The 7 T cell receptor beta chains given below trace back to one sample, sequenced in a study of T cell responses to AZD1222 COVID-19 vaccine. The data were produced by immunoSEQ multiplex PCR, yet TCRdb's version contains in-frame clones alone and is incomplete. The data show roughly 120,000 clones, approximately 83% seen once. Here the sequenced sample was peripheral blood, taken on day 0 of AZD1222 vaccination. The receptor set was obtained from an adult in good health.

V is TRBV3-1 (or the pseudogene TRBV3-2) and J is TRBJ1-1; D perhaps matches TRBD1 (5 bases). The CDR3 length is 12 residues. Trimming stripped 4 bases from V and 7 bases from J, with 10 bases between. Per germline, CDR1 LGHDT and CDR2 YNNKEL (reference sequence). This CDR3 reads CASSPGANEAFF. The CDR3 DNA follows: TGTGCCAGCAGCCCTGGGGCTAATGAAGCTTTCTTT.

This sequence joins TRBV6-6 and TRBJ2-7, with D unclear. This CDR3 contains 16 residues. V was clipped by 2 bases and J by 6 bases, with 20 bases between them. Germline-derived CDR1 and CDR2 are MNHNY and SVGAGI (reference sequence). CDR3 in amino acids: CASSYERVEISSEQYF. DNA of the CDR3: TGTGCCAGCAGTTACGAAAGGGTGGAGATTTCTTCCGAGCAGTACTTC.

CDR3 sequence reads: CASSLRDSRTDTQYF. The CDR3 DNA reads TGTGCCAGCAGCTTGCGGGACAGTCGCACAGATACGCAGTATTTT. The chain combines TRBV5-4 with TRBJ2-3, with 7 bases aligning to TRBD1. Per germline, CDR1 SGHNT and CDR2 YYREEE (reference sequence). Germline trimming cut 1 base from V and 1 base from J; bases unmatched to any gene: 3. This CDR3 spans 15 amino acids.

V and J are TRBV5-1 and TRBJ1-1, with a possible D match to TRBD1 (6 bases). Trimming took 4 bases from V and 1 from J, leaving 17 bases between them. CDR3 length: 16 amino acids. In germline, CDR1 is SGHRS, CDR2 YFSETQ. CDR3 in amino acids: CASSIQGGGTNTEAFF. Written as DNA, the CDR3 is TGCGCCAGCAGCATACAGGGAGGTGGGACGAACACTGAAGCTTTCTTT.

V and J are TRBV5-4 and TRBJ2-3; TRBD2 agrees at 11 bases. The V and J ends lost 4 bases and 1 base, in that order; junction bases with no gene match: 5. The germline gives CDR1 SGHNT, CDR2 YYREEE (reference sequence). This CDR3 region has 16 residues. The CDR3 coding sequence is TGTGCCAGCAGCCCCCAACTAGCGGGGGGCACAGATACGCAGTATTTT. This encodes CASSPQLAGGTDTQYF.

The CDR3 DNA is TGTGCCAGCAGTGTTGGACGGGGGGAGTACAATGAGCAGTTCTTC. Protein: CASSVGRGEYNEQFF. The V and J genes are TRBV2 and TRBJ2-1; 7 bases match TRBD2. V lost 4 bases, J lost 4 bases, and 7 bases stayed unmatched. CDR1 is SNHLY and CDR2 is FYNNEI in the germline V gene. The CDR3 runs to 15 residues.

This chain uses TRBV19 with TRBJ2-2, with D perhaps TRBD2 (6 bases). This CDR3 comprises 15 residues. V was clipped by 5 bases and J by 5 bases, with 15 bases between them. Germline CDR1 is LNHDA and CDR2 is SQIVND (reference sequence). CDR3: CASSSLAGPTGELFF. The CDR3 nucleotides are TGTGCCAGTAGTTCTCTTGCGGGGCCAACCGGGGAGCTGTTTTTT.